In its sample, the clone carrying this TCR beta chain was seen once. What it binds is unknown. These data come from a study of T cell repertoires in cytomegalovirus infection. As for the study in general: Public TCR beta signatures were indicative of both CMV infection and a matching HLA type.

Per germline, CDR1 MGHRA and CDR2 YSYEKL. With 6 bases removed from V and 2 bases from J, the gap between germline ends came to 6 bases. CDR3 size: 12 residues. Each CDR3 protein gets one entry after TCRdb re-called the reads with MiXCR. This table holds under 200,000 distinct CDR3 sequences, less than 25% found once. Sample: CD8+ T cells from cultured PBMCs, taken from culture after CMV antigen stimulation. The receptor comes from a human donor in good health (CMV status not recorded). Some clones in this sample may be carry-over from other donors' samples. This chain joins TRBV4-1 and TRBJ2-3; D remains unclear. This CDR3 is CASRGNTDTQYF. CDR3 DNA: TGCGCCAGCAGGGGAAACACAGATACGCAGTATTTT.